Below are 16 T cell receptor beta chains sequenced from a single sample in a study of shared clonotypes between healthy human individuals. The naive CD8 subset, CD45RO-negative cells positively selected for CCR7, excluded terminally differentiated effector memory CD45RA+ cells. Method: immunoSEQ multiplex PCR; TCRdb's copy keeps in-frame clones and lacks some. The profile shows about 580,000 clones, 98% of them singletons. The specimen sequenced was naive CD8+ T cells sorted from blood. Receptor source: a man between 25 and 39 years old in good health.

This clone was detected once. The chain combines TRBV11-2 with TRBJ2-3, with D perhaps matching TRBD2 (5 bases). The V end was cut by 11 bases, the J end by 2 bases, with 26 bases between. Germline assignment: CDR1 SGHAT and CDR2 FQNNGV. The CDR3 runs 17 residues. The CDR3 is CAVRIPPGSSDTDTQYF. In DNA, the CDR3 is TGTGCCGTTCGAATTCCACCGGGATCCAGCGACACAGATACGCAGTATTTT.

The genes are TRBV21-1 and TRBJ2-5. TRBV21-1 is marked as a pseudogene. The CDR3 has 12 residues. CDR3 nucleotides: TGTGCCAGCAGCAAAAATGGAGAGACCCAGTACTTC. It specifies CASSKNGETQYF.

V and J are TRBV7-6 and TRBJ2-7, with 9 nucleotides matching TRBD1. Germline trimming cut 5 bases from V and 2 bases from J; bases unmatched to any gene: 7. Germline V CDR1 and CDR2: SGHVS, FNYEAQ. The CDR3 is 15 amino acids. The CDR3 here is CASSQAGTGTYEQYF. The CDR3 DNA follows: TGTGCCAGCAGCCAGGCCGGGACAGGGACCTACGAGCAGTACTTC.

In DNA form, the CDR3 reads TGTGCCAGCAAATCCACACTCCAAGAGACCCAGTACTTC. Translation gives CASKSTLQETQYF. This chain uses TRBV5-6 with TRBJ2-5; no clear D gene. The CDR3 extends over 13 amino acids. The germline V and J ends were trimmed by 6 bases and 1 base, with 10 bases remaining between them. In germline, CDR1 is SGHDT, CDR2 YYEEEE.

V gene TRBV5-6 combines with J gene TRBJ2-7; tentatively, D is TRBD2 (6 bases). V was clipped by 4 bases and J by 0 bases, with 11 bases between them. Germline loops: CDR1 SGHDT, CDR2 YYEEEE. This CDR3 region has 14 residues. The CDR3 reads CASSHRDSSYEQYF. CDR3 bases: TGTGCCAGCAGCCACCGGGACTCCTCCTACGAGCAGTACTTC.

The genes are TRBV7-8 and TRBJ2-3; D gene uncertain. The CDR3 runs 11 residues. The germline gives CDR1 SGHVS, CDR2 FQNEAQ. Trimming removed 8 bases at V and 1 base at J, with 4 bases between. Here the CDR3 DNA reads TGTGCCAGCGGTCGCACAGATACGCAGTATTTT. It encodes CASGRTDTQYF. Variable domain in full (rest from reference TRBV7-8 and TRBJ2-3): GAGVSQSPRYKVAKRGQDVALRCDPISGHVSLFWYQQALGQGPEFLTYFQNEAQLDKSGLPSDRFFAERPEGSVSTLKIQRTQQEDSAVYLCASGRTDTQYFGPGTRLTVL.

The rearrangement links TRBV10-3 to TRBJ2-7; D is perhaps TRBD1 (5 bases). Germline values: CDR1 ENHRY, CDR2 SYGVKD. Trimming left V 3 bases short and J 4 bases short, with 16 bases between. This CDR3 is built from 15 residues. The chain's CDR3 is CAISEGRSGAYEQYF. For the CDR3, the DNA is TGTGCCATCAGTGAAGGCCGCTCTGGGGCTTACGAGCAGTACTTC.

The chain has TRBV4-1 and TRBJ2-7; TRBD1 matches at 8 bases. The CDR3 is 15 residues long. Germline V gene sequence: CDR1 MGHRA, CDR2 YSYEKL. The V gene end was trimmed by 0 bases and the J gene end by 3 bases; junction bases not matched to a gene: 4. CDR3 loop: CASSQDMGQDYEQYF. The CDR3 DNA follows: TGCGCCAGCAGCCAAGATATGGGACAGGACTACGAGCAGTACTTC.

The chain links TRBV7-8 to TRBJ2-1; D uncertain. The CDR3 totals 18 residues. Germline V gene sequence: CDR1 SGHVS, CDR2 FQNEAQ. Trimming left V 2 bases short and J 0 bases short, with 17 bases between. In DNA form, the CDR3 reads TGTGCCAGCAGCTTACCGATTCGAACTCCTAGCTCCTACAATGAGCAGTTCTTC. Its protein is CASSLPIRTPSSYNEQFF. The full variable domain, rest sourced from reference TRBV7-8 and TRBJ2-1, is GAGVSQSPRYKVAKRGQDVALRCDPISGHVSLFWYQQALGQGPEFLTYFQNEAQLDKSGLPSDRFFAERPEGSVSTLKIQRTQQEDSAVYLCASSLPIRTPSSYNEQFFGPGTRLTVL.

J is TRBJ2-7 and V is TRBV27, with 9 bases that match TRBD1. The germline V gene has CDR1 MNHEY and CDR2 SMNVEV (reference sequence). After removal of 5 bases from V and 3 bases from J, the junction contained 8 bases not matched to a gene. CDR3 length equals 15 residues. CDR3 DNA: TGTGCCAGCAGTACTGCCGGGACAGGGCACTACGAGCAGTACTTC. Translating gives CASSTAGTGHYEQYF.

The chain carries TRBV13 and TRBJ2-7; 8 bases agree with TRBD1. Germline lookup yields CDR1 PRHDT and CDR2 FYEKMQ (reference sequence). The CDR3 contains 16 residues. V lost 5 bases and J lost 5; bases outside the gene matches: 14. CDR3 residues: CASSKRQGPQTHEQYF. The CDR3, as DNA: TGTGCCAGCAGCAAAAGACAGGGGCCGCAAACCCACGAGCAGTACTTC. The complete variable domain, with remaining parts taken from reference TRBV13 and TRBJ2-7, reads AAGVIQSPRHLIKEKRETATLKCYPIPRHDTVYWYQQGPGQDPQFLISFYEKMQSDKGSIPDRFSAQQFSDYHSELNMSSLELGDSALYFCASSKRQGPQTHEQYFGPGTRLTVT.

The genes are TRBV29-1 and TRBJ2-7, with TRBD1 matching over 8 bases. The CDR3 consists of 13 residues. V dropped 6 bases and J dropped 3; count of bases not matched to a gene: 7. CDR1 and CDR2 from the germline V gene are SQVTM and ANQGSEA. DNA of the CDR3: TGCAGCGTCGTCGGACAGGGCATCTACGAGCAGTACTTC. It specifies CSVVGQGIYEQYF.

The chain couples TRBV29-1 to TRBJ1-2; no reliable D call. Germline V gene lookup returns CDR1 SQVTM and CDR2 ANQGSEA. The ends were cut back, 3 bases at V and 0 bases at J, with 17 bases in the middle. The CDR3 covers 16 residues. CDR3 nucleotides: TGCAGCGTTGAGGAGGCGGAAGCCGTCGCTAACTATGGCTACACCTTC. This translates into CSVEEAEAVANYGYTF.

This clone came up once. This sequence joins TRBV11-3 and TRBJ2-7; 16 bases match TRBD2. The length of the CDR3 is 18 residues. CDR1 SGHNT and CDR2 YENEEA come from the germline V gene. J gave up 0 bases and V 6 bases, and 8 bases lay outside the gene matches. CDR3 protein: CASSLGTSGRDISYEQYF. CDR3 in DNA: TGTGCCAGCAGTCTTGGGACTAGCGGGAGGGATATCTCCTACGAGCAGTACTTC.

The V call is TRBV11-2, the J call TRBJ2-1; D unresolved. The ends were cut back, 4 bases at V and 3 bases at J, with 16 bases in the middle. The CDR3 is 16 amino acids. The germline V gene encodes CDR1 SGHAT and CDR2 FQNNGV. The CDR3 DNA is TGTGCCAGCAGCTCACCGAACTCGCCCGGCTACAATGAGCAGTTCTTC. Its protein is CASSSPNSPGYNEQFF.

CDR3 in DNA: TGTGCCAGCAGCTTAGTCGTCGGGCTGGAGACCCAGTACTTC. It is translated as CASSLVVGLETQYF. The gene calls are TRBV7-7 and TRBJ2-5, with D hard to call. CDR1 SSHAT and CDR2 FNYEAQ come from the germline V gene (reference sequence). The CDR3 runs to 14 residues. Trimming cost V 1 base and J 5 bases, with 11 bases left between them.